The rows below give T cell receptor beta chains drawn from one sample of a study of blood T cells in healthy people across ages. TCRdb reprocessed the 5' RACE reads via MiXCR and lists one record per CDR3 protein. Found here are some 1.4 million distinct CDR3 sequences, approximately 38% of them singletons; the top ten hold roughly 8.2%. The sample comprised blood. The receptors shown here come from a woman aged 18 to 35 in good health. Both conserved end residues are part of each CDR3. The order of the fields is clone size, J gene, V gene, CDR3 protein. Some rows have no size entry. The others give once, few or many, or a class for an expanded clone.

>few|TRBJ1-4|TRBV12-3/TRBV12-4
CASSPRDIRREKLFF
>few|TRBJ2-3|TRBV19
CASSTTSGRADTQYF
>few|TRBJ2-7|TRBV4-1
CASSQVALAGGEQYF
>.|TRBJ2-5|TRBV20-1
CSAKMYSGQETQYF
>.|TRBJ1-1|TRBV7-9
CASSDQGAEAFF
>few|TRBJ1-2|TRBV20-1
CSAASYETNYGYTF
>few|TRBJ2-5|TRBV7-2
CASSLTSGSYNEQYF
>.|TRBJ2-1|TRBV10-3
CATTLSAGVSYNEQFF
>.|TRBJ1-2|TRBV7-2
CASSRQGAGGYYGYTF
>many|TRBJ2-7|TRBV29-1
CSVEGRQYF
>.|TRBJ1-2|TRBV6-1
CASSEAPGTGYGYTF
>few|TRBJ1-2|TRBV27
CASSFFPTGGDDGYTF
>.|TRBJ1-5|TRBV4-1
CAGSQEGQGSNQPQHF
>many|TRBJ2-3|TRBV10-3
CAIMPGLDADTQYF
>.|TRBJ2-1|TRBV30
CAWAYYNEQFF
>few|TRBJ1-4|TRBV5-1
CASSLATNEKLFF
>many|TRBJ2-1|TRBV4-2
CASSQTPGGPSGEQFF
>.|.|TRBV6-1
CASTRGSSGYNEQYF
>once|TRBJ2-5|TRBV29-1
CSVEDGASGGGVGEQYF
>.|TRBJ1-1|TRBV12-3/TRBV12-4
CASSPQVEAFF
>few|TRBJ1-2|TRBV3-1
CASSQAQNYGYTF
>.|TRBJ2-3|TRBV6-5
CASSYFPRTSGKHVTDTQYF
>.|TRBJ2-1|TRBV4-1
CASSQDRPGGFYNEQFF
>few|TRBJ2-3|TRBV12-3/TRBV12-4
CASTGGGPTDTQYF
>many|TRBJ2-3|TRBV20-1
CSASDRDRLTDTQYF
>once|TRBJ1-6|TRBV6-5
CASSYSDRAGYGSPLHF
>.|TRBJ2-3|TRBV9
CASSVDSRGASTDTQYF
>few|TRBJ1-2|TRBV20-1
CSARDLPQSYYGYTF
>.|TRBJ1-4|TRBV30
CAWRWDSEKLFF
>.|TRBJ2-5|TRBV7-2
CASSLMTSKNEQYF
>.|TRBJ1-1|TRBV7-2
CASSNTKTVNTEAFF